This TCR beta chain stems from a study of STAT5B mutations in CD4+ large granular lymphocyte leukemia. The germline V gene has CDR1 GTSNPN and CDR2 SVGIG (reference sequence). The CDR3 consists of 14 residues. V lost 0 bases and J lost 4, with 9 bases in between. This clone appeared a few times. Its specificity is unknown. Sequenced by immunoSEQ multiplex PCR; TCRdb stores in-frame clones only, minus some. Of about 35,000 clones listed, about 76% are singletons. Study results and limitations: CD4-sorted patient repertoires seemed more clonal than healthy CD4+ repertoires.

The TCR sequence derives from a human donor in good health. Material: CD4+ T cells from blood buffy coats. This chain uses TRBV30 with TRBJ1-4; a weak D match, TRBD1 (5 bases). The CDR3 coding sequence is TGTGCCTGGAGTGTATCTAGGGGTAATGAAAAACTGTTTTTT. This gives the protein CAWSVSRGNEKLFF.